Presented here are 3 T cell receptor beta chains from one specimen sequenced in a study of blood T cell repertoires in COVID-19. This table comes from immunoSEQ multiplex PCR, and its TCRdb copy is limited to in-frame clones, with some not included. The table includes 150,000 or so clones, roughly nine tenths detected once. Sequences were obtained from peripheral blood. These receptor sequences come from a woman aged 35 to 49 with acute or convalescent COVID-19.

The rearrangement uses TRBV5-4 and TRBJ2-7; D possibly corresponds to TRBD1 (6 bases). Trimming took off 7 bases at V and 0 bases at J, with 11 bases between the two ends. The germline CDR1 and CDR2 sequences are SGHNT and YYREEE (reference sequence). CDR3 length: 13 residues. The CDR3: CASGPRGSYEQYF. CDR3 nucleotides: TGTGCCAGCGGACCCAGGGGCTCCTACGAGCAGTACTTC.

This clone was seen only once. The V and J genes are TRBV29-1 and TRBJ2-7, with a possible D match to TRBD1 (6 bases). The CDR3 length is 13 residues. CDR1 and CDR2 from the germline V gene are SQVTM and ANQGSEA. V was shortened by 2 bases and J by 3 bases, with 11 bases between the two germline ends. The CDR3 spells CSVESGQNYEQYF. The DNA of the CDR3 is TGCAGCGTTGAAAGTGGACAGAACTACGAGCAGTACTTC.

The chain uses TRBV20-1 and TRBJ1-5, with D possibly TRBD1 on 5 matching bases. The V gene lost 3 bases and the J gene lost 7 bases, with 16 bases spanning the gap. The CDR3 length is 14 residues. Germline assignment: CDR1 DFQATT and CDR2 SNEGSKA (reference sequence). This CDR3 reads CSASRQGLSQPQHF. The CDR3 nucleotides are TGCAGTGCTAGTAGGCAGGGTCTAAGCCAGCCCCAGCATTTT.